This T cell receptor beta chain was recovered during a study of CD8 T cells in Susac syndrome. TCR beta sequencing covered blood CD8+ and CD4+ T cells. Purification of the CD8+ and CD4+ T cells relied on negative isolation, and TEMRA cells underwent FACS enrichment. The CDR3 covers 14 residues. Deletions cut 4 bases from V and 7 bases from J, with 15 bases between. Germline loops: CDR1 SGDLS, CDR2 YYNGEE. It was with random hexamers that roughly 0.45 to 1 ug RNA was reverse transcribed. TCR beta CDR3 was amplified by immunoSEQ multiplex PCR. This amplification extended across 54 Vbeta and 13 Jbeta segments. Via MiXCR, TCRdb re-called the immunoSEQ multiplex PCR reads, giving one row per CDR3 protein. The sample has some 150,000 distinct CDR3 sequences, 95% to 96% seen once; the top ten hold roughly 0.16%.

The source is a human donor with multiple sclerosis. V usage is TRBV9 and J usage is TRBJ2-1, with D perhaps TRBD2 (6 bases). Sequenced material: CD8+ T cells from PBMCs. The CDR3 region is CASSTPSGRNEQFF. The CDR3 DNA reads as TGTGCCAGCAGCACCCCGTCGGGGAGGAATGAGCAGTTCTTC.